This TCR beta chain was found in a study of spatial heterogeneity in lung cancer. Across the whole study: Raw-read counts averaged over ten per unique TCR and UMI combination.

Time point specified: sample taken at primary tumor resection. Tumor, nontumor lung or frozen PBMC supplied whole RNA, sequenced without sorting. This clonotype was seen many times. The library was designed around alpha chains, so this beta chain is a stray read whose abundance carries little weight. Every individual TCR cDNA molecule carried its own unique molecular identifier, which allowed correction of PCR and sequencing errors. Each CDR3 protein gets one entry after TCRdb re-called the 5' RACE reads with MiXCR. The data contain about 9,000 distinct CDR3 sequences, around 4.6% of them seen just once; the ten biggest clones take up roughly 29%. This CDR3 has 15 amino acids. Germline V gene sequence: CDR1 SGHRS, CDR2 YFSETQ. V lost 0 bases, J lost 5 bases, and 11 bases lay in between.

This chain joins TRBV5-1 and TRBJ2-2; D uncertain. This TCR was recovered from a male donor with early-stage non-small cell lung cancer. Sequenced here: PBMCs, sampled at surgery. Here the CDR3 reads CASSLVRSGTGELFF. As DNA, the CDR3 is TGCGCCAGCAGCTTGGTTCGATCCGGGACCGGGGAGCTGTTTTTT.